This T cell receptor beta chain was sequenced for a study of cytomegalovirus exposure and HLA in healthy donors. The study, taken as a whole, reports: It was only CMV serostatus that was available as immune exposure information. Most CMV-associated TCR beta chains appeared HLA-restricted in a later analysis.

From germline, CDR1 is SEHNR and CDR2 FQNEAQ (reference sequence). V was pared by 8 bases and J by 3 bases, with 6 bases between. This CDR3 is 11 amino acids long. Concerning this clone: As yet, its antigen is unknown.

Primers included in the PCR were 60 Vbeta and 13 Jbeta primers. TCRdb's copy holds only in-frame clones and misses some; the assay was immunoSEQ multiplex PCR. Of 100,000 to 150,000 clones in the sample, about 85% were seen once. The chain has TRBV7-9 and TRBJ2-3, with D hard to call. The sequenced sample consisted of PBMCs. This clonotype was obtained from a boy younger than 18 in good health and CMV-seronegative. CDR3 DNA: TGTGCCAGCCCCCCGACAGATACGCAGTATTTT. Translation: CASPPTDTQYF.